This TCR beta chain is from a study of Ad26.COV2.S vaccination and SARS-CoV-2 variants. Libraries were prepared by immunoSEQ multiplex PCR; TCRdb keeps only in-frame clonotypes and omits some of them. The data contain some 370,000 clones, about four fifths of them singletons. V was pared by 3 bases and J by 2 bases, with 9 bases between. Per germline, CDR1 SGHTA and CDR2 FQGNSA. CDR3 length equals 14 residues. The treatment was: 15 to 20 received Ad26.COV2.S at low or high dose, single or two shots; roughly five received placebo; per-sample allocation not given. On day 63 after the first injection, vaccine and placebo recipients gave samples. An Ad26 vector carrying the Wuhan-strain SARS-CoV-2 spike served as the vaccine.

The receptor was isolated from a person between 18 and 65 years old who received the Ad26.COV2.S COVID-19 vaccine or a placebo. This chain links TRBV7-2 with TRBJ2-3, with a weak D call TRBD2 (5 bases). Source: peripheral blood, taken in a trial of Ad26.COV2.S vaccine versus placebo. CDR3 sequence: CASSLTGSTDTQYF. CDR3 coding DNA: TGTGCCAGCAGCTTGACGGGGTCCACAGATACGCAGTATTTT.